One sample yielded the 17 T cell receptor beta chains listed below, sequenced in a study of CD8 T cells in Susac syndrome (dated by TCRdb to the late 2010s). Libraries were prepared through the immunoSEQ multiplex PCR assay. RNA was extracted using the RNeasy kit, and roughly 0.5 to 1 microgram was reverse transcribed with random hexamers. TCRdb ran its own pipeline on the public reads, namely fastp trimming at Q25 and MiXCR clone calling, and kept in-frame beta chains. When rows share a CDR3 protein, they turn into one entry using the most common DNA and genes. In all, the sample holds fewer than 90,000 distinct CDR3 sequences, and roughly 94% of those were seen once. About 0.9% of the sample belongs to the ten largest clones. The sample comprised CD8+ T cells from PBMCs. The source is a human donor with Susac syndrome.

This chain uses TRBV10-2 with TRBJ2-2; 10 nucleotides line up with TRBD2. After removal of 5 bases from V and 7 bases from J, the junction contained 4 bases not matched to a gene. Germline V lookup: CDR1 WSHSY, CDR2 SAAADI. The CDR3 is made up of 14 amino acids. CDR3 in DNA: TGCGCCAGCAGTTCTAGCGGGGGTGGCGGGGAGCTGTTTTTT. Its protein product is CASSSSGGGGELFF.

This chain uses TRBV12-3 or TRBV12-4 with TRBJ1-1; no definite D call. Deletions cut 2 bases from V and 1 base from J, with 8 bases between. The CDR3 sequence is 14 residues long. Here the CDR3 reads CASSLSRGNTEAFF. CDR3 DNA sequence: TGTGCCAGCAGTTTAAGTCGAGGGAACACTGAAGCTTTCTTT.

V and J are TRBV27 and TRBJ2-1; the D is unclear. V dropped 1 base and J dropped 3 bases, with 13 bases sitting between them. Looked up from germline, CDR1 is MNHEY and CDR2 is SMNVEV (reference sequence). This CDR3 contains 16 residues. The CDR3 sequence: CASSLYGGSFYNEQFF. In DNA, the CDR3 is TGTGCCAGCAGTTTATACGGTGGGTCTTTCTACAATGAGCAGTTCTTC.

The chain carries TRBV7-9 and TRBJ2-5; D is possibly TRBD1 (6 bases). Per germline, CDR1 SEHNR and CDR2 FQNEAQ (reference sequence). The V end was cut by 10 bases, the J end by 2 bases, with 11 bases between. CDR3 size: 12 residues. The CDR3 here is CAIDGQQETQYF. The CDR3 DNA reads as TGTGCCATAGACGGACAGCAAGAGACCCAGTACTTC.

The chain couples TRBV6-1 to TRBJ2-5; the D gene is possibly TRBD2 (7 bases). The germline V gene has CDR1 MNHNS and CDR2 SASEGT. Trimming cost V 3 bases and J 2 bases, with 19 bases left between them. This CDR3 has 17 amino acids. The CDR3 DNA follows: TGTGCCAGCAGTGAGGAGGAGGGGGGGACACCACAAGAGACCCAGTACTTC. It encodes CASSEEEGGTPQETQYF.

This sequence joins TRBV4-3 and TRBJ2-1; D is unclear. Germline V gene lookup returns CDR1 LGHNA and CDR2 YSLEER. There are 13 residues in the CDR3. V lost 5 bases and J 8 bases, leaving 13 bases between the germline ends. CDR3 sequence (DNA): TGCGCCAGCAGCAGTTCTAACGCCTATGAGCAGTTCTTC. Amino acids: CASSSSNAYEQFF.

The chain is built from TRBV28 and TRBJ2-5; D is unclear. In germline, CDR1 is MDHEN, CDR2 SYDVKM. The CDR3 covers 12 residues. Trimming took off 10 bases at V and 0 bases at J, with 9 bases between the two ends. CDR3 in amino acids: CATLGNQETQYF. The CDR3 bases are TGTGCCACCCTCGGCAACCAAGAGACCCAGTACTTC.

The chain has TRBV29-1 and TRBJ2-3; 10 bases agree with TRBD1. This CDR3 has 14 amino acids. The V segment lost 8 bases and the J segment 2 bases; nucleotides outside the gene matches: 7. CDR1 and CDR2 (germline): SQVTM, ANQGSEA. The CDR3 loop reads CSFWTGGVTDTQYF. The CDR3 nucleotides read TGCAGCTTTTGGACAGGGGGAGTCACAGATACGCAGTATTTT.

DNA for the CDR3: TGTGCCAGCAGCTTGTTTAGTATAAACACCGGGGAGCTGTTTTTT. Its protein is CASSLFSINTGELFF. The chain recombines TRBV5-4 with TRBJ2-2; D is uncertain. Trimming took 1 base from V and 2 from J, leaving 9 bases between them. This CDR3 is 15 amino acids long. CDR1 is SGHNT and CDR2 is YYREEE in the germline V gene (reference sequence).

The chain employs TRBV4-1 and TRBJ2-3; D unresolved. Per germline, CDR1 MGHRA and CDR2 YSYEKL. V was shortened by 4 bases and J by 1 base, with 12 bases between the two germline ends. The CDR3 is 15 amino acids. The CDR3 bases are TGCGCCAGCAGCCCCCTGTTGGTTGGCACAGATACGCAGTATTTT. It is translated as CASSPLLVGTDTQYF.

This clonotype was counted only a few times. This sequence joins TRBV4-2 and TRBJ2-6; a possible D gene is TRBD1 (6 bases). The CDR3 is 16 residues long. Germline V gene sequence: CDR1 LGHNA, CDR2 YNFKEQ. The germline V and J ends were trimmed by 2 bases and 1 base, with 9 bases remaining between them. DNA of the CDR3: TGTGCCAGCAGCCAACAACAGGGATCTGGGGCCAACGTCCTGACTTTC. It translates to CASSQQQGSGANVLTF.

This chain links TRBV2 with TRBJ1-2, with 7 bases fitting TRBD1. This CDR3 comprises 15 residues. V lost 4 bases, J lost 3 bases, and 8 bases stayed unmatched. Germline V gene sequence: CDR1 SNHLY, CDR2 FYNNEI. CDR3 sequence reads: CASSVPYTGDYGYTF. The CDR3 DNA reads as TGTGCCAGCAGTGTTCCTTATACAGGGGACTATGGCTACACCTTC.

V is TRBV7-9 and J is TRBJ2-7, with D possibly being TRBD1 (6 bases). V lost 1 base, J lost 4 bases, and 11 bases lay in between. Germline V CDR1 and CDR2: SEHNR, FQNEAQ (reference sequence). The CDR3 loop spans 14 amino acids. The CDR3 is CASSLGGQGYEQYF. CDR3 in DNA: TGTGCCAGCAGCTTAGGTGGTCAGGGGTACGAGCAGTACTTC. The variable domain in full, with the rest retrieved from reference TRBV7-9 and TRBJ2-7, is DTGVSQNPRHKITKRGQNVTFRCDPISEHNRLYWYRQTLGQGPEFLTYFQNEAQLEKSRLLSDRFSAERPKGSFSTLEIQRTEQGDSAMYLCASSLGGQGYEQYFGPGTRLTVT.

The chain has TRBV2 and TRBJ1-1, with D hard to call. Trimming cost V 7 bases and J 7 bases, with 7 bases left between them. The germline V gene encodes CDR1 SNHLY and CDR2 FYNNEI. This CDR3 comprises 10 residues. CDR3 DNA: TGTGCCAGCACCAGGTATGAAGCTTTCTTT. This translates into CASTRYEAFF. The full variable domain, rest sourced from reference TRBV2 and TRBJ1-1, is EPEVTQTPSHQVTQMGQEVILRCVPISNHLYFYWYRQILGQKVEFLVSFYNNEISEKSEIFDDQFSVERPDGSNFTLKIRSTKLEDSAMYFCASTRYEAFFGQGTRLTVV.

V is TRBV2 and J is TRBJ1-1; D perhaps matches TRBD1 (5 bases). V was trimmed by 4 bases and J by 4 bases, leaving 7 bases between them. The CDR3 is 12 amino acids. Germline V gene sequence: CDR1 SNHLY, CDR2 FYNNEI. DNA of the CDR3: TGTGCCAGCAGTGGGGGCCTCACTGAAGCTTTCTTT. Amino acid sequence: CASSGGLTEAFF.

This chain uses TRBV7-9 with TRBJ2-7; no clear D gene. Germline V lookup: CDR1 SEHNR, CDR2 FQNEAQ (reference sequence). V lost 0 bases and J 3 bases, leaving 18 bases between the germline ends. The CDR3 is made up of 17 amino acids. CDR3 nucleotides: TGTGCCAGCAGCTTAGCGGGATCGGGCCCCGTAATCTACGAGCAGTACTTC. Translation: CASSLAGSGPVIYEQYF.

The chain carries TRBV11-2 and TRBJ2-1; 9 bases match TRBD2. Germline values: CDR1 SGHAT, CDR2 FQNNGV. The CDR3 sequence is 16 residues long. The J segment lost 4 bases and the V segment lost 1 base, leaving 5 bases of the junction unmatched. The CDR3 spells CASSLVGTSLYNEQFF. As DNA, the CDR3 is TGTGCCAGCAGCTTAGTGGGGACTAGCCTATACAATGAGCAGTTCTTC.